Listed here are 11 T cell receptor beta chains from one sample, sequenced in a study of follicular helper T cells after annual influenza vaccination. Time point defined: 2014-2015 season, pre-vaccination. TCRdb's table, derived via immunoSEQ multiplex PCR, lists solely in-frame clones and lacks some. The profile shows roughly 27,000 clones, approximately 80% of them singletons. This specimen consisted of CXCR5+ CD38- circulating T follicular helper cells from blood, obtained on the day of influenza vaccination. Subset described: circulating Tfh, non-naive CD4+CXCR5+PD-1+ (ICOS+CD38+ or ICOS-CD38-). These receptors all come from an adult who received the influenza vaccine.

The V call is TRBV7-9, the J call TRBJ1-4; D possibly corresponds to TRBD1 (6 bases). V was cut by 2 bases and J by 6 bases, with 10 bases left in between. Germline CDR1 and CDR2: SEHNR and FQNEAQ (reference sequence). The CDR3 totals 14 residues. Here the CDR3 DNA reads TGTGCCAGCAGCTTAATTGGGGGCGATGAAAAACTGTTTTTT. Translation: CASSLIGGDEKLFF.

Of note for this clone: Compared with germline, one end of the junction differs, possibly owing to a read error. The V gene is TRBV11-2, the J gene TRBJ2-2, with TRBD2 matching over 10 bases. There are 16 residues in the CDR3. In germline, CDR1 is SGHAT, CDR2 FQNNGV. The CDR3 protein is CAGSLALAGKTGELFF. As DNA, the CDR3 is TGTGCCGGCAGCTTAGCACTAGCGGGAAAGACCGGGGAGCTGTTTTTT.

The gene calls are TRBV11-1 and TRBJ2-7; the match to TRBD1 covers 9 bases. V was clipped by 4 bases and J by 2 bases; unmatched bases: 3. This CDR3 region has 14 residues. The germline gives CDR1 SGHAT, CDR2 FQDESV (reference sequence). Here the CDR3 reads CASSWDRVTYEQYF. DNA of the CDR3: TGTGCCAGCAGCTGGGACAGGGTAACCTACGAGCAGTACTTC.

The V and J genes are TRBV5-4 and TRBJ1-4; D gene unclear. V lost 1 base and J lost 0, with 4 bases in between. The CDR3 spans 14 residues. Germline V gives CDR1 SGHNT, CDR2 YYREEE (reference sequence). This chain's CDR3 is CASSLTTTNEKLFF. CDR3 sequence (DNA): TGTGCCAGCAGCTTGACAACAACTAATGAAAAACTGTTTTTT.

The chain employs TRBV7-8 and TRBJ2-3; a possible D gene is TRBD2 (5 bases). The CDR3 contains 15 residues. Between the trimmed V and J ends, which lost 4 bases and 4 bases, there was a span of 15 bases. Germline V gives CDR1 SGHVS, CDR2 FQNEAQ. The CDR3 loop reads CASSSHSAVPDTQYF. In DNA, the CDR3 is TGTGCCAGCAGCTCTCATAGCGCAGTTCCAGATACGCAGTATTTT.

This CDR3 is CAITGANYGYTF. Written as DNA, the CDR3 is TGTGCCATCACCGGTGCTAACTATGGCTACACCTTC. The V call is TRBV10-3, the J call TRBJ1-2; D gene unclear. CDR3 length: 12 residues. Germline V gene lookup returns CDR1 ENHRY and CDR2 SYGVKD. The ends were cut back, 7 bases at V and 0 bases at J, with 6 bases in the middle.

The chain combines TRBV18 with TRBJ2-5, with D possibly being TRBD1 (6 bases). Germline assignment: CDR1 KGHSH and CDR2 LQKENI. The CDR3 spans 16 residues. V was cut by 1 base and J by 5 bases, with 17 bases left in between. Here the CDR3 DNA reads TGTGCCAGCTCACCACGAAGGACGGTTCAGGGGGAGACCCAGTACTTC. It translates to CASSPRRTVQGETQYF.

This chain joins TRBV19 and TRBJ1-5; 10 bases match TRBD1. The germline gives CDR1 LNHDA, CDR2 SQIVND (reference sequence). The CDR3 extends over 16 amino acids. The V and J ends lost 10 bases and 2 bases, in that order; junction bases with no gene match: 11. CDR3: CATHSGTGEGNQPQHF. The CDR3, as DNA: TGTGCCACCCATAGTGGGACAGGGGAGGGCAATCAGCCCCAGCATTTT.

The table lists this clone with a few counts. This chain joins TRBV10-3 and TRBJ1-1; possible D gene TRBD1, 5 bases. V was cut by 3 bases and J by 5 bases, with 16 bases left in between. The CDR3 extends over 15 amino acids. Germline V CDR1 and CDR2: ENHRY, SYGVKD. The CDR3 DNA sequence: TGTGCCATCAGTGAATTCACTCCCGGGGGAACTGAAGCTTTCTTT. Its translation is CAISEFTPGGTEAFF.

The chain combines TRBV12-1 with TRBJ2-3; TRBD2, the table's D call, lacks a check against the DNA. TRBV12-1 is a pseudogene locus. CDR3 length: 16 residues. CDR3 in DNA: TGTGCCAGCAGCGCCGTCAGGAGGAAAAGCACAGATACGCAGTATTTT. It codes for CASSAVRRKSTDTQYF.

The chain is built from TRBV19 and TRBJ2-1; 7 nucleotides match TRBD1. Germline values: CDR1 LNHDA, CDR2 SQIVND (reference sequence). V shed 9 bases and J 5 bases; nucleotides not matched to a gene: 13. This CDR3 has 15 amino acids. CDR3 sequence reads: CASLKDGTANNEQFF. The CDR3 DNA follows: TGTGCCAGCCTTAAAGACGGGACAGCAAACAATGAGCAGTTCTTC.